These 27 T cell receptor beta chains were all obtained from the same sample, sequenced in a study of T cell repertoires in cytomegalovirus infection. These receptors have no known antigen. Each CDR3 protein is one row after TCRdb ran MiXCR on the reads. The data show roughly 60,000 distinct CDR3 sequences, around 34% seen once. The specimen was PBMCs, sequenced either directly or after in vitro stimulation (not recorded which). The receptors derive from a human donor in good health (CMV status not recorded). Some clones in this sample may be carry-over from other donors' samples.

The V gene is TRBV5-5, the J gene TRBJ2-1; weak D call: TRBD1 (5 bases). Per the germline V gene, CDR1 is SGHKS and CDR2 is YYEKEE (reference sequence). The CDR3 sequence is 12 residues long. With 4 bases removed from V and 10 bases from J, the gap between germline ends came to 12 bases. The CDR3 protein is CASSMTVLEQFF. CDR3 in DNA: TGTGCCAGCAGCATGACAGTTTTGGAGCAGTTCTTC.

The chain recombines TRBV19 with TRBJ1-1; weak D call: TRBD1 (5 bases). Trimming shortened V by 5 bases and J by 1 base, and 11 bases separated the two germline ends. CDR1 is LNHDA and CDR2 is SQIVND in the germline V gene (reference sequence). There are 14 residues in the CDR3. The CDR3 coding sequence is TGTGCCAGTAGTGGCTCTACAGGGAACACTGAAGCTTTCTTT. It translates to CASSGSTGNTEAFF.

The V and J genes are TRBV12-3 or TRBV12-4 and TRBJ1-2; D not certain. V dropped 10 bases and J dropped 8 bases, with 11 bases sitting between them. This CDR3 has 10 amino acids. In DNA form, the CDR3 reads TGTGCCATATGGCAGGCGGGCTACACCTTC. Translation: CAIWQAGYTF.

This rearrangement joins TRBV11-3 to TRBJ2-1, with TRBD2 matching over 9 bases. After removal of 5 bases from V and 9 bases from J, the junction contained 8 bases not matched to a gene. The CDR3 covers 14 residues. Looked up from germline, CDR1 is SGHNT and CDR2 is YENEEA. Written as DNA, the CDR3 is TGTGCCAGCAGCCTCAGCGGGAGGCTGGGTGAGCAGTTCTTC. It is translated as CASSLSGRLGEQFF.

The gene calls are TRBV14 and TRBJ2-3, with 7 positions matching TRBD2. Trimming took 2 bases from V and 3 from J; bases not matched to a gene: 5. Germline V gene sequence: CDR1 SGHDN, CDR2 FVKESK. The CDR3 totals 15 residues. The CDR3 DNA is TGTGCCAGCAGCCAATGGGGGGGTCGTACAGATACGCAGTATTTT. This sequence encodes CASSQWGGRTDTQYF.

The CDR3 protein is CASSIDHRRQETQYF. The CDR3, as DNA: TGTGCCAGTAGTATAGACCACAGGCGCCAAGAGACCCAGTACTTC. V gene TRBV19 combines with J gene TRBJ2-5; maybe TRBD1 (5 bases). Per the germline V gene, CDR1 is LNHDA and CDR2 is SQIVND (reference sequence). V was shortened by 0 bases and J by 1 base, with 9 bases between the two germline ends. This CDR3 region has 15 residues.

This chain connects TRBV20-1 to TRBJ1-3, with 9 bases fitting TRBD1. Germline CDR1 and CDR2: DFQATT and SNEGSKA (reference sequence). After removal of 6 bases from V and 0 bases from J, the junction contained 6 bases not matched to a gene. This CDR3 contains 15 residues. CDR3 region: CSARDRDPSGNTIYF. CDR3 sequence (DNA): TGCAGTGCCAGGGACAGGGACCCCTCTGGAAACACCATATATTTT.

V is TRBV5-1 and J is TRBJ2-2; TRBD1 is a possible D gene (6 bases). The CDR3 has 14 amino acids. Germline lookup yields CDR1 SGHRS and CDR2 YFSETQ. Trimming pared 5 bases from V and 3 bases from J, leaving 11 bases between. The CDR3 reads CASSRDIYTGELFF. The CDR3 coding sequence is TGCGCCAGCAGTAGGGACATCTACACCGGGGAGCTGTTTTTT.

The chain links TRBV18 to TRBJ2-1, with a weak D call TRBD1 (6 bases). Germline CDR1 KGHSH, CDR2 LQKENI. There are 15 residues in the CDR3. The V end lost 2 bases, the J end lost 5 bases, and 13 bases lay between the germline ends. Here the CDR3 DNA reads TGTGCCAGCTCACCAGGACAGAGCCAAAACAATGAGCAGTTCTTC. The encoded protein is CASSPGQSQNNEQFF.

The chain has TRBV20-1 and TRBJ1-5; the match to TRBD1 covers 11 bases. The trim removed 2 bases at V and 2 bases at J, leaving 11 bases unmatched. The germline gives CDR1 DFQATT, CDR2 SNEGSKA (reference sequence). CDR3 length equals 18 residues. The CDR3, as DNA: TGCAGTGCTAGATCCGGACAGGGGGCGGGTTATCGCAATCAGCCCCAGCATTTT. This codes for CSARSGQGAGYRNQPQHF.

This clonotype was observed a few times. This chain joins TRBV20-1 and TRBJ1-6; 10 bases agree with TRBD1. Germline loops: CDR1 DFQATT, CDR2 SNEGSKA (reference sequence). Trimming took 5 bases from V and 1 from J; bases not matched to a gene: 5. The CDR3 is 16 residues long. Written as DNA, the CDR3 is TGCAGTGCTCGGGACAGGGGAGGTTCCTATAATTCACCCCTCCACTTT. Translated, it gives CSARDRGGSYNSPLHF.

This clonotype showed up just a few times. The V call is TRBV20-1, the J call TRBJ2-3; the match to TRBD2 covers 10 bases. Germline V lookup: CDR1 DFQATT, CDR2 SNEGSKA (reference sequence). Trimming took 4 bases from V and 3 from J; bases not matched to a gene: 10. There are 16 residues in the CDR3. CDR3: CSATAPNSGRTDTQYF. In DNA, the CDR3 is TGCAGTGCTACCGCCCCCAATAGCGGGAGGACAGATACGCAGTATTTT.

The chain couples TRBV12-5 to TRBJ2-7; D may correspond to TRBD1 or TRBD2 (6 bases each). The CDR3 runs 14 residues. The V end lost 4 bases, the J end lost 3 bases, and 13 bases lay between the germline ends. The V gene's germline CDR1 is LGHNT and CDR2 FRNRAP. The CDR3 DNA sequence: TGTGCTAGTGGTTGGGGGGCACACCACTACGAGCAGTACTTC. It specifies CASGWGAHHYEQYF.

The table lists this clonotype with a few counts. The CDR3 DNA sequence: TGCAGTGCTAGCCGTGACTCACTCCTTAATTCACCCCTCCACTTT. This codes for CSASRDSLLNSPLHF. The chain carries TRBV20-1 and TRBJ1-6; no reliable D call. V shed 3 bases and J shed 6 bases, with 15 bases lying between them. The CDR3 loop spans 15 amino acids. Germline V gene lookup returns CDR1 DFQATT and CDR2 SNEGSKA (reference sequence).

This clonotype has ten or more counts. The chain employs TRBV4-3 and TRBJ2-3, with 9 bases aligning to TRBD2. The V segment lost 0 bases and the J segment 4 bases; nucleotides outside the gene matches: 5. CDR1 is LGHNA and CDR2 is YSLEER in the germline V gene. CDR3 length equals 16 residues. CDR3 nucleotides: TGCGCCAGCAGCCAAGACGCGGGAGGGTCCGCAGATACGCAGTATTTT. Its translation is CASSQDAGGSADTQYF.

This clonotype was observed many times. The V and J genes are TRBV7-2 and TRBJ2-3, with a weak D call TRBD2 (5 bases). The CDR3 runs 17 residues. Trimming pared 5 bases from V and 2 bases from J, leaving 20 bases between. CDR1 and CDR2 (germline): SGHTA, FQGNSA. DNA of the CDR3: TGTGCCAGCAGCCGCTACGGAGGCGGGTTGAACACAGATACGCAGTATTTT. This gives the protein CASSRYGGGLNTDTQYF.

CDR3 sequence (DNA): TGTGCCACACGAAGTGGGTATGAGCAGTTCTTC. The encoded protein is CATRSGYEQFF. This rearrangement joins TRBV12-3 or TRBV12-4 to TRBJ2-1, with D uncertain. This CDR3 comprises 11 residues. Trimming left V 10 bases short and J 8 bases short, with 12 bases between.

V and J are TRBV7-2 and TRBJ2-5, with 7 positions matching TRBD2. Germline loops: CDR1 SGHTA, CDR2 FQGNSA. The CDR3 runs 16 residues. J gave up 5 bases and V 0 bases, and 9 bases lay outside the gene matches. The CDR3: CASSLAVVGRTETQYF. In nucleotides, the CDR3 is TGTGCCAGCAGCTTAGCGGTTGTCGGGAGGACGGAGACCCAGTACTTC.

The J gene is TRBJ2-7, the V gene TRBV6-6; D is possibly TRBD1 (6 bases). The ends were cut back, 6 bases at V and 3 bases at J, with 21 bases in the middle. CDR3 length: 16 residues. Germline lookup yields CDR1 MNHNY and CDR2 SVGAGI (reference sequence). CDR3: CASSLPQGGANYEQYF. DNA of the CDR3: TGTGCCAGCAGCCTTCCACAGGGTGGGGCGAACTACGAGCAGTACTTC.

This clonotype was recorded at least ten times. The V gene is TRBV7-7, the J gene TRBJ2-1; TRBD2 matches 11 bases. CDR3 length: 15 amino acids. CDR1 is SSHAT and CDR2 is FNYEAQ in the germline V gene (reference sequence). J gave up 9 bases and V 5 bases, and 9 bases lay outside the gene matches. The CDR3 here is CASSPGLADRGEQFF. In nucleotides, the CDR3 is TGTGCCAGCAGCCCGGGACTAGCGGACAGGGGTGAGCAGTTCTTC.

This clonotype was recorded once. The rearrangement links TRBV30 to TRBJ2-7; D assignment may be TRBD1 or TRBD2 (6 bases each). CDR1 is GTSNPN, CDR2 SVGIG, per germline (reference sequence). V was cut by 0 bases and J by 7 bases, with 19 bases left in between. The CDR3 covers 15 residues. In DNA, the CDR3 is TGTGCCTGGAGTGTTCCCCACAGGAGGGGGGAAGAGCAGTACTTC. Translating gives CAWSVPHRRGEEQYF.

This clonotype was observed a handful of times. Its ends do not fully match the called genes, so a read error is possible. V is TRBV12-3 or TRBV12-4 and J is TRBJ2-5; perhaps TRBD2 as D (5 bases). The CDR3 spans 11 residues. Written as DNA, the CDR3 is TGTGCCAGCAGTGCTGGGGAGAACCAGTACTTC. Its protein product is CASSAGENQYF.

The CDR3 here is CASSRLAGVGYNEQFF. CDR3 bases: TGTGCCAGCAGCCGACTAGCGGGAGTCGGCTACAATGAGCAGTTCTTC. The rearrangement uses TRBV11-2 and TRBJ2-1, with TRBD2 matching 12 bases. The CDR3 loop spans 16 amino acids. CDR1 is SGHAT and CDR2 is FQNNGV in the germline V gene. The junction had 5 bases not matched to a gene; V was cut back by 5 bases and J by 3 bases. Filled out from reference TRBV11-2 and TRBJ2-1, the complete variable domain reads EAGVAQSPRYKIIEKRQSVAFWCNPISGHATLYWYQQILGQGPKLLIQFQNNGVVDDSQLPKDRFSAERLKGVDSTLKIQPAKLEDSAVYLCASSRLAGVGYNEQFFGPGTRLTVL.

The chain has TRBV2 and TRBJ2-3; tentatively, D is TRBD2 (5 bases). The CDR3 totals 13 residues. Germline V gene lookup returns CDR1 SNHLY and CDR2 FYNNEI. Trimming shortened V by 8 bases and J by 3 bases, and 12 bases separated the two germline ends. CDR3 coding DNA: TGTGCCAGCGGAGCGGAACGGACAGATACGCAGTATTTT. As protein: CASGAERTDTQYF.

This clonotype turned up a few times. The genes are TRBV6-5 and TRBJ1-1; D is undetermined. The CDR3 covers 14 residues. V lost 2 bases to trimming and J lost 7 bases, with 14 bases between them. Germline V CDR1 and CDR2: MNHEY, SVGAGI. The CDR3: CASSYVAVEGEAFF. The CDR3 DNA is TGTGCCAGCAGTTACGTGGCAGTCGAGGGTGAAGCTTTCTTT.

Of note for this clonotype: One end of the junction fails to match germline, which may point to a read error. The chain uses TRBV7-6 and TRBJ2-3, with D uncertain. This CDR3 has 13 residues. From germline, CDR1 is SGHVS and CDR2 FNYEAQ. The CDR3: CASTLLNEDTQYF. The CDR3 nucleotides read TGTGCCAGCACCTTACTCAACGAGGATACGCAGTATTTT. The full variable domain, its missing parts supplied by reference TRBV7-6 and TRBJ2-3, is GAGVSQSPRYKVTKRGQDVALRCDPISGHVSLYWYRQALGQGPEFLTYFNYEAQQDKSGLPNDRFSAERPEGSISTLTIQRTEQRDSAMYRCASTLLNEDTQYFGPGTRLTVL.

The V gene is TRBV7-6, the J gene TRBJ2-1; either TRBD1 or TRBD2 may supply D (5 bases each). CDR1 SGHVS and CDR2 FNYEAQ come from the germline V gene. CDR3 length equals 18 residues. Deletions cut 5 bases from V and 5 bases from J, with 25 bases between. CDR3 sequence (DNA): TGTGCCAGCAGCCCACGAGGGGACCTCTCCCAAGCAAACAATGAGCAGTTCTTC. Protein sequence: CASSPRGDLSQANNEQFF.